The sequence of this T cell receptor beta chain was determined in a study of blood T cell repertoires in COVID-19. Overall study context: There were acute and convalescent COVID-19 samples, and they came from the United States, Italy and Spain. Sample material is recorded as cDNA or gDNA derived from T cells, B-cell-depleted T cells, or PBMCs.

Germline V lookup: CDR1 SGHKS, CDR2 YYEKEE (reference sequence). V was pared by 4 bases and J by 7 bases, with 13 bases of the junction left unmatched. The CDR3 contains 15 residues. Some clones are missing from TCRdb's copy, which holds only in-frame ones; the method was immunoSEQ multiplex PCR. This table has hundreds of thousands of clones, 88% appearing once. The chain carries TRBV5-5 and TRBJ1-2; TRBD1 matches 7 bases. This TCR was recovered from a man aged 18 to 30 with active or convalescent COVID-19. The material sequenced was peripheral blood. The CDR3 DNA reads TGTGCCAGCAGCCCCTTTTCAACAGGGGCAGGTGGCTACACCTTC. As protein: CASSPFSTGAGGYTF.